This T cell receptor beta chain was retrieved from a study of Graves' ophthalmopathy and Graves' hyperthyroidism. This clonotype occurred a few times. Its specificity is unknown. Whole-study results and caveats: Blood also contained most of the expanded thyroid clonotypes above 0.001 frequency.

Where ophthalmopathy was absent within 18 months of follow-up, hyperthyroidism was stable. Aged 18 to 65, hyperthyroidism patients had been newly diagnosed, with under 2 months' duration. Clinical symptoms, serum thyroxine, TRAb, thyroid ultrasound and orbital computed tomography determined diagnosis. Researchers took RNA transcripts and amplified TCR beta CDR3 regions from them. In the first round, RT-PCR was carried out with HTBI primers, and a multiplex PCR formed the second round. From the multiplex PCR reads, TCRdb called clonotypes with MiXCR, one entry per CDR3 protein. This table has about 620,000 distinct CDR3 sequences, approximately 22% appearing once. This receptor was taken from a woman under 30 with stable Graves' hyperthyroidism. Some clones in this sample may be carry-over from other donors' samples. The sample comprised peripheral blood.

CDR3 nucleotides: TGTGCCAGCAGTGAAACCAAGGGCCGAAACACCATATATTTT. It translates to CASSETKGRNTIYF. V and J are TRBV6-1 and TRBJ1-3; D gene unclear. Germline V gives CDR1 MNHNS, CDR2 SASEGT. CDR3 length equals 14 residues. The V end was cut by 2 bases, the J end by 5 bases, with 10 bases between.